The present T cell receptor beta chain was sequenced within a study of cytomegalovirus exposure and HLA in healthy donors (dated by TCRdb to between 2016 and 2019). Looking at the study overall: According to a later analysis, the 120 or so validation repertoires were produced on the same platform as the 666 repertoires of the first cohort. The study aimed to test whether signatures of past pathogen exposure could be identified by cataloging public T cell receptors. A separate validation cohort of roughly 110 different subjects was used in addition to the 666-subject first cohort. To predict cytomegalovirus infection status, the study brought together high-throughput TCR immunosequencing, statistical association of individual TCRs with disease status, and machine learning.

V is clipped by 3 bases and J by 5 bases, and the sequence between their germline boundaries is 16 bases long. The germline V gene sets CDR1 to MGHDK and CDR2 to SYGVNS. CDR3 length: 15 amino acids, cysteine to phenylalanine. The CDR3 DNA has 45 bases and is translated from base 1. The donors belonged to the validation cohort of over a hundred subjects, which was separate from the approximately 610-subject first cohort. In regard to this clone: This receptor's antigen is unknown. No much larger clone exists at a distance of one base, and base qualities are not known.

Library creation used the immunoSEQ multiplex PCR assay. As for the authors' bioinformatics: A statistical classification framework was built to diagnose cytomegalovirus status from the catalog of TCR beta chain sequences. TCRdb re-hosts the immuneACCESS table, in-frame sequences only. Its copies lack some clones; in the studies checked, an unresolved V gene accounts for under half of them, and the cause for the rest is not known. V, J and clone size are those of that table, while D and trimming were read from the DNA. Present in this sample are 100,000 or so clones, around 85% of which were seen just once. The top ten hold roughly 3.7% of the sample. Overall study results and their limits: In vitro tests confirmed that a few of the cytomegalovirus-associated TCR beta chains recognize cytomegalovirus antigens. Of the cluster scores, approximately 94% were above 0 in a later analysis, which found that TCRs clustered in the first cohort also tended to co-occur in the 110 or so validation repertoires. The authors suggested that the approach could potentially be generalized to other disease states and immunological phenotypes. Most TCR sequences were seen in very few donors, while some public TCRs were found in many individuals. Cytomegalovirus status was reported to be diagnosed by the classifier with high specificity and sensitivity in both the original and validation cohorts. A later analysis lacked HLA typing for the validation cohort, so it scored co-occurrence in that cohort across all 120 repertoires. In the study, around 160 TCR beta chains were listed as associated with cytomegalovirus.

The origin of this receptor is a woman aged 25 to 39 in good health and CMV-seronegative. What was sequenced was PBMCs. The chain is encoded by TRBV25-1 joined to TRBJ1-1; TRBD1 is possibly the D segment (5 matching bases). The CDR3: CASSDSGGGDTEAFF. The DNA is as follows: TGTGCCAGCAGTGATTCCGGGGGGGGTGATACTGAAGCTTTCTTT.